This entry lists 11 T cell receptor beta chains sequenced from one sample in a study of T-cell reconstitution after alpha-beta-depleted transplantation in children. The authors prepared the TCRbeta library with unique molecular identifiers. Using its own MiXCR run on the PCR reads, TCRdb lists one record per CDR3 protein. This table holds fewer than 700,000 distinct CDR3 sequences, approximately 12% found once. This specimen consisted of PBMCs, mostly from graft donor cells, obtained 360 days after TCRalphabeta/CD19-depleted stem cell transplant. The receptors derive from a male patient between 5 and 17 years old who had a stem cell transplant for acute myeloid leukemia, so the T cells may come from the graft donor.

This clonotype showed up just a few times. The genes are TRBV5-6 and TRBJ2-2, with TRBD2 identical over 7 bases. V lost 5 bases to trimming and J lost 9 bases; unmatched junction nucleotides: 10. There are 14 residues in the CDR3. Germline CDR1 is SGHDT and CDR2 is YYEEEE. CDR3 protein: CASRPGTNDRELFF. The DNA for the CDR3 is TGTGCCAGCAGACCCGGGACTAACGACCGGGAGCTGTTTTTT.

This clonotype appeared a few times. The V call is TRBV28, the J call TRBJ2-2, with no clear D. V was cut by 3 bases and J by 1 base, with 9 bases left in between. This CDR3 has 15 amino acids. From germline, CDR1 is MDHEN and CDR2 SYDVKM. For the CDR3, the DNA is TGTGCCAGCAGTTTTCGGCAGATGAACACCGGGGAGCTGTTTTTT. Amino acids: CASSFRQMNTGELFF.

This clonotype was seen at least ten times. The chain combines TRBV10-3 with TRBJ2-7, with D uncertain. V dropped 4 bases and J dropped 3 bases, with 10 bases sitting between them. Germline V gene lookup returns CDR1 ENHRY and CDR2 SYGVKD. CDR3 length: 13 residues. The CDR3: CAISVVSGYEQYF. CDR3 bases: TGTGCCATCAGTGTTGTGTCGGGCTACGAGCAGTACTTC.

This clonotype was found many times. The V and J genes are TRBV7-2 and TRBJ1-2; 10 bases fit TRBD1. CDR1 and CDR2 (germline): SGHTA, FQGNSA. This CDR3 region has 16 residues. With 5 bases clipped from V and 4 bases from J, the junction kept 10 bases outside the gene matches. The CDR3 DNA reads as TGTGCCAGCAGCCCCGGGACAGGGGAGTTTAGCTATGGCTACACCTTC. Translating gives CASSPGTGEFSYGYTF. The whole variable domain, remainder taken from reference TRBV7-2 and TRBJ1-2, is GAGVSQSPSNKVTEKGKDVELRCDPISGHTALYWYRQSLGQGLEFLIYFQGNSAPDKSGLPSDRFSAERTGGSVSTLTIQRTQQEDSAVYLCASSPGTGEFSYGYTFGSGTRLTVV.

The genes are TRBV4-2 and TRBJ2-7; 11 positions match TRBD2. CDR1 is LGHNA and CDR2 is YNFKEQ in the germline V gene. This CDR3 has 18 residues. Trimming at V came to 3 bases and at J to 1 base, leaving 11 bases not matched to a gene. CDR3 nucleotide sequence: TGTGCCAGCAGCCAGCAAATGTGGGGACTAGCGGCGTCCTACGAGCAGTACTTC. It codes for CASSQQMWGLAASYEQYF.

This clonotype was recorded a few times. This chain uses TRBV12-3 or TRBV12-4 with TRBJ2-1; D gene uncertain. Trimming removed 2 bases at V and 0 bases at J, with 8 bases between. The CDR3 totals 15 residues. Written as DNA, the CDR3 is TGTGCCAGCAGTTTACAGCTGAGCTCCTACAATGAGCAGTTCTTC. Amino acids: CASSLQLSSYNEQFF.

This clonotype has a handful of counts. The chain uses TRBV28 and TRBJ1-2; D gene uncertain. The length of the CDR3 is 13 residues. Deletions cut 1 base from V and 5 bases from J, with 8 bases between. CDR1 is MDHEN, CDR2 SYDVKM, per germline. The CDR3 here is CASSLYAVYGYTF. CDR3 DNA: TGTGCCAGCAGTTTATACGCGGTTTATGGCTACACCTTC.

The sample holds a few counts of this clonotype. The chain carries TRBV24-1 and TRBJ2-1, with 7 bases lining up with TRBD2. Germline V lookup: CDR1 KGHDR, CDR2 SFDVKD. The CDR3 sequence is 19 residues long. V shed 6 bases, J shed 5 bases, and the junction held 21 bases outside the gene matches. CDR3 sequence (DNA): TGTGCCACCAGTTTTTTTCAAAGGACTAGGACGGGTGTCCACAATGAGCAGTTCTTC. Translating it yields CATSFFQRTRTGVHNEQFF.

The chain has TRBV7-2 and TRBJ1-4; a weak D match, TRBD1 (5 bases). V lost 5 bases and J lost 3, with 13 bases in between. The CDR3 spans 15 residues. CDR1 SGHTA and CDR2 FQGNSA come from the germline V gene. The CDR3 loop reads CASSPEGSPNEKLFF. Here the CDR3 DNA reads TGTGCCAGCAGCCCGGAGGGGTCCCCTAATGAAAAACTGTTTTTT.

The CDR3 nucleotides read TGTGCCAGCAGTCTACTACCTAGCGGGGGCACAGATACGCAGTATTTT. Its translation: CASSLLPSGGTDTQYF. The V gene is TRBV12-3 or TRBV12-4, the J gene TRBJ2-3; 9 nucleotides match TRBD2. The V and J ends lost 5 bases and 1 base, in that order; junction bases with no gene match: 7. There are 16 residues in the CDR3.

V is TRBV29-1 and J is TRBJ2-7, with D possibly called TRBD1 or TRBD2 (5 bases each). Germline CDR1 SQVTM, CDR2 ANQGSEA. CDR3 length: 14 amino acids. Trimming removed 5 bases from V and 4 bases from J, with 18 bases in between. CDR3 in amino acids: CSVKGRGREYEQYF. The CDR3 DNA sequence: TGCAGCGTTAAGGGCCGGGGCAGGGAATACGAGCAGTACTTC.